These T cell receptor beta chains were read from a single sample in a study of identical twins. A single record per CDR3 protein comes from TCRdb applying MiXCR to the 5' RACE reads. Of a few hundred thousand distinct CDR3 sequences listed, about 16% are singletons. These records were also assigned to another study, of yellow fever vaccine responses in identical twins.

Sequencing used CD4+ T cells sorted from blood. Receptors were obtained from a young woman in good health. Both conserved end residues are part of each CDR3. D genes are given only for firm matches. The size of a clone is reported for some rows only, either as once, few or many, or as a class for expanded clones.

j_call: TRBJ2-1
clone_size: -
v_call: TRBV11-1
d_call: TRBD2
cdr3_nt: TGTGCCAGCAGCCCACAGGGAAGCGGGAGGCTCGGAAGCTACAATGAGCAGTTCTTC
cdr3_aa: CASSPQGSGRLGSYNEQFF

j_call: TRBJ2-2
clone_size: -
v_call: TRBV5-1
d_call: -
cdr3_nt: TGCGCCAGCAGCTTGAAGTCAGGGGTTGGCACCGGGGAGCTGTTTTTT
cdr3_aa: CASSLKSGVGTGELFF

j_call: TRBJ2-2
clone_size: -
v_call: TRBV3-1
d_call: TRBD1
cdr3_nt: TGTGCCAGCAGCCTGTGGACAGGCGCCGGCACCGGGGAGCTGTTTTTT
cdr3_aa: CASSLWTGAGTGELFF

j_call: TRBJ2-7
clone_size: -
v_call: TRBV20-1
d_call: TRBD2
cdr3_nt: TGCAGTGCTAGAGAGACTAGCGGGGAGTACGAGCAGTACTTC
cdr3_aa: CSARETSGEYEQYF

j_call: TRBJ2-1
clone_size: few
v_call: TRBV29-1
d_call: -
cdr3_nt: TGCAGCGTGGACACGGGAATCTCCTACAATGAGCAGTTCTTC
cdr3_aa: CSVDTGISYNEQFF

j_call: TRBJ1-1
clone_size: -
v_call: TRBV3-1
d_call: -
cdr3_nt: TGTGCCAGCAGCCATTTGGCGGGTGGTGAAGCTTTCTTT
cdr3_aa: CASSHLAGGEAFF

j_call: TRBJ1-1
clone_size: -
v_call: TRBV18
d_call: -
cdr3_nt: TGTGCCAGCTCACCACCTATAAAAATAGACGGGAACACTGAAGCTTTCTTT
cdr3_aa: CASSPPIKIDGNTEAFF

j_call: TRBJ2-1
clone_size: few
v_call: TRBV7-9
d_call: -
cdr3_nt: TGTGCCAGCAGGTCTTGGGATGAGCAGTTCTTC
cdr3_aa: CASRSWDEQFF

j_call: TRBJ2-5
clone_size: -
v_call: TRBV29-1
d_call: TRBD1
cdr3_nt: TGCAGCGTTCAAAGACAGGGGGCAACGGGAGAGACCCAGTACTTC
cdr3_aa: CSVQRQGATGETQYF

j_call: TRBJ2-1
clone_size: -
v_call: TRBV4-1
d_call: -
cdr3_nt: TGCGCCAGCAGCCAGAAGTGGGCAGGAACTGACAATGAGCAGTTCTTC
cdr3_aa: CASSQKWAGTDNEQFF

j_call: TRBJ2-7
clone_size: few
v_call: TRBV5-1
d_call: -
cdr3_nt: TGCGCCAGCAGCCCGAACAAACGGTCCTACGAGCAGTACTTC
cdr3_aa: CASSPNKRSYEQYF

j_call: TRBJ2-3
clone_size: -
v_call: TRBV11-2
d_call: TRBD1
cdr3_nt: TGTGCCAGCAAGGACAGGGTGGAGGGCACAGATACGCAGTATTTT
cdr3_aa: CASKDRVEGTDTQYF

j_call: TRBJ2-1
clone_size: few
v_call: TRBV18
d_call: TRBD2
cdr3_nt: TGTGCCAGCTCAGGACTAGCGGGAGAGGTATCCCCCTCGTTTGAGCAGTTCTTC
cdr3_aa: CASSGLAGEVSPSFEQFF

j_call: TRBJ2-3
clone_size: few
v_call: TRBV4-1
d_call: -
cdr3_nt: TGCGCCAGCAGCCAATCCCCGGGGGCTAACACAGATACGCAGTATTTT
cdr3_aa: CASSQSPGANTDTQYF

j_call: TRBJ1-1
clone_size: many
v_call: TRBV20-1
d_call: -
cdr3_nt: TGCAGTGCTAGAGAAACAGAAATGAACACTGAAGCTTTCTTT
cdr3_aa: CSARETEMNTEAFF

j_call: TRBJ2-5
clone_size: -
v_call: TRBV20-1
d_call: -
cdr3_nt: TGCAGTGCTAGAGGACCCGGGGCGGGAGAGACCCAGTACTTC
cdr3_aa: CSARGPGAGETQYF

j_call: TRBJ2-7
clone_size: -
v_call: TRBV10-3
d_call: -
cdr3_nt: TGTGCCATCAGGAGCGTGGACGAGCAGTACTTC
cdr3_aa: CAIRSVDEQYF

j_call: TRBJ2-5
clone_size: -
v_call: TRBV12-3/TRBV12-4
d_call: -
cdr3_nt: TGTGCCAGCAGGCTGGCGGGGCCATTGGAGACCCAGTACTTC
cdr3_aa: CASRLAGPLETQYF

j_call: TRBJ2-1
clone_size: -
v_call: TRBV25-1
d_call: TRBD2
cdr3_nt: TGTGCCAGCAGTGACCCTACTAGCGGGAACTACAATGAGCAGTTCTTC
cdr3_aa: CASSDPTSGNYNEQFF

j_call: TRBJ2-4
clone_size: -
v_call: TRBV11-2
d_call: -
cdr3_nt: TGTGCCAGCAGCTTTTTACTCTTACCCTCTGGAGCCAAAAACATTCAGTACTTC
cdr3_aa: CASSFLLLPSGAKNIQYF

j_call: TRBJ2-5
clone_size: many
v_call: TRBV20-1
d_call: TRBD2
cdr3_nt: TGCAGTGCTAGTCATGGACTAGTCAGCGGCTCCTTC
cdr3_aa: CSASHGLVSGSF

j_call: TRBJ1-5
clone_size: few
v_call: TRBV28
d_call: TRBD1
cdr3_nt: TGTGCCAGCAGTTGGACAGGGAACCAGCCCCAGCATTTT
cdr3_aa: CASSWTGNQPQHF